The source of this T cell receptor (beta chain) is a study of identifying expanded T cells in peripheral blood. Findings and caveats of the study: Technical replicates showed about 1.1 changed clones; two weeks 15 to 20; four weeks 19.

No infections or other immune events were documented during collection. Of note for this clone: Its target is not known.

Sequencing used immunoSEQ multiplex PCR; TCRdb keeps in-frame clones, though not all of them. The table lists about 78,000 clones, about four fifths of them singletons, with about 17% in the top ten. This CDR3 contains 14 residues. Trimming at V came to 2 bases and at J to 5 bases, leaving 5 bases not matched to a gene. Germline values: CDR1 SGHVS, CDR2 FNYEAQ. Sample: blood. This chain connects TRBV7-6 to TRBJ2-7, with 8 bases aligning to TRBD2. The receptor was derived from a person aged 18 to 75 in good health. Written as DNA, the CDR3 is TGTGCCAGCAGCTTAAGCGGGAGAGTACACGAGCAGTACTTC. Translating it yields CASSLSGRVHEQYF.